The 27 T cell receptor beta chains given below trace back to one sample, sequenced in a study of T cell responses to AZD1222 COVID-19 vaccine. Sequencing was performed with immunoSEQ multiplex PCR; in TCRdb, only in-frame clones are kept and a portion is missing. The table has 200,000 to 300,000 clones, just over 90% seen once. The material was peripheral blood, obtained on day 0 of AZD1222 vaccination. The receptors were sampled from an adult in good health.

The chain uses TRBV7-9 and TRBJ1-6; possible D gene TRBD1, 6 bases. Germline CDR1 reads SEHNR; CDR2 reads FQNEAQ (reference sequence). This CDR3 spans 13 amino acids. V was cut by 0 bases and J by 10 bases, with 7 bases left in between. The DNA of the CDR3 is TGTGCCAGCAGCTTAGCCCAGGGGTCACCCCTCCACTTT. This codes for CASSLAQGSPLHF. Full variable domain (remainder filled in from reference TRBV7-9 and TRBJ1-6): DTGVSQNPRHKITKRGQNVTFRCDPISEHNRLYWYRQTLGQGPEFLTYFQNEAQLEKSRLLSDRFSAERPKGSFSTLEIQRTEQGDSAMYLCASSLAQGSPLHFGNGTRLTVT.

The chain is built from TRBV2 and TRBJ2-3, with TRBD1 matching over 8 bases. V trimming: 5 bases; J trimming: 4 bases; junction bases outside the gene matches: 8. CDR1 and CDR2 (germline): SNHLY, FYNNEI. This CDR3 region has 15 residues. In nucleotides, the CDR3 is TGTGCCAGCAGTCCGATCGGCAGGGGGCCAGATACGCAGTATTTT. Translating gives CASSPIGRGPDTQYF.

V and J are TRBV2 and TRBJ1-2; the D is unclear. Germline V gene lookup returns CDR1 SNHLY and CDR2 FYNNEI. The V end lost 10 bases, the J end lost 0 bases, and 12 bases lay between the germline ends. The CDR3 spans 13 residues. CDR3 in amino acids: CATTRNANYGYTF. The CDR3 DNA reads TGTGCCACCACCCGAAATGCTAACTATGGCTACACCTTC.

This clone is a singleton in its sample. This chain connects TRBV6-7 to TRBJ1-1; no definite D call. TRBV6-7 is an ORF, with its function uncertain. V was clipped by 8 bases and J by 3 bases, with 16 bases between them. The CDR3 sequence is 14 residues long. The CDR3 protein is CASLNIRGDTEAFF. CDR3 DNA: TGTGCCAGCCTAAATATACGGGGAGACACTGAAGCTTTCTTT.

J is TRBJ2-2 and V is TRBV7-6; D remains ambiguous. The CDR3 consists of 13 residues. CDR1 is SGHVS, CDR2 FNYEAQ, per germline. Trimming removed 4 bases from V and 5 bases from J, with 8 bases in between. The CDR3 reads CASSSLKTGELFF. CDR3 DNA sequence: TGTGCCAGCAGCTCTCTAAAGACCGGGGAGCTGTTTTTT.

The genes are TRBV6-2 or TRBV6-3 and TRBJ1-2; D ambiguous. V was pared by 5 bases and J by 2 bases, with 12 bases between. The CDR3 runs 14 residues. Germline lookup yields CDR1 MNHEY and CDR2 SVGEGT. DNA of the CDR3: TGTGCCAGCAGTAAGAGCAGCGGAAACTATGGCTACACCTTC. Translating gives CASSKSSGNYGYTF.

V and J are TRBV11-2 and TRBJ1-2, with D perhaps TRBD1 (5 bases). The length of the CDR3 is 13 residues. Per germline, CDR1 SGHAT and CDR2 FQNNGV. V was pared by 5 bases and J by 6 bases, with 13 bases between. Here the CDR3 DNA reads TGTGCCAGCAGCCTGGGGGACCTGCATGGCTACACCTTC. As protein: CASSLGDLHGYTF.

The CDR3 is CASRLGTLSSPLHF. The CDR3 DNA follows: TGTGCCAGCCGCCTCGGGACATTGAGTTCACCCCTCCACTTT. V usage is TRBV28 and J usage is TRBJ1-6; the D gene is possibly TRBD1 (6 bases). CDR1 is MDHEN, CDR2 SYDVKM, per germline. V was cut by 8 bases and J by 9 bases, with 17 bases left in between. This CDR3 is built from 14 residues.

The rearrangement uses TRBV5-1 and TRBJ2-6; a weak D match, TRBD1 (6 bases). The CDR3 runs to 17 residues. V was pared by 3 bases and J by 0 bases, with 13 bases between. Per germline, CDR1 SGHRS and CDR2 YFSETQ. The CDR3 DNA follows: TGCGCCAGCAGCTGGGGACAAGGGCTCTCTGGGGCCAACGTCCTGACTTTC. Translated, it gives CASSWGQGLSGANVLTF.

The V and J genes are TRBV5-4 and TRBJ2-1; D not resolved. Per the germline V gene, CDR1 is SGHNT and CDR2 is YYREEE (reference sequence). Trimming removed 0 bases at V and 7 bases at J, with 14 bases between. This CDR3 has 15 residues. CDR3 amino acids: CASSLGQARINEQFF. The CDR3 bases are TGTGCCAGCAGCTTGGGGCAGGCTCGGATTAATGAGCAGTTCTTC.

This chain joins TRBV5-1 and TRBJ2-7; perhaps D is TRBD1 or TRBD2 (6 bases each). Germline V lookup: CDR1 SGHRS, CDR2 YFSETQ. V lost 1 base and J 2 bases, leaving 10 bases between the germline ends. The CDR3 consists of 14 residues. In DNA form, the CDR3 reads TGCGCCAGCAGCTTGAGGGGGGACCCCTACGAGCAGTACTTC. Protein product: CASSLRGDPYEQYF.

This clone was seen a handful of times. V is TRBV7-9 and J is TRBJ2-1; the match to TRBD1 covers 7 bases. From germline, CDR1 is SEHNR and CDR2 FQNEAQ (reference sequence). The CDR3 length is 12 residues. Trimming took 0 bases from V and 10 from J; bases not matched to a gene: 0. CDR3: CASSLARGEQFF. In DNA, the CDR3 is TGTGCCAGCAGCTTAGCCAGGGGGGAGCAGTTCTTC.

The CDR3 region has the DNA TGCGCCAGCAGCCAAGGACCTACCGGCTTCTACGAGCAGTACTTC. Translating it yields CASSQGPTGFYEQYF. The chain couples TRBV4-1 to TRBJ2-7; D not resolved. The CDR3 covers 15 residues. Between the trimmed V and J ends, which lost 1 base and 3 bases, there was a span of 13 bases. Germline V lookup: CDR1 MGHRA, CDR2 YSYEKL.

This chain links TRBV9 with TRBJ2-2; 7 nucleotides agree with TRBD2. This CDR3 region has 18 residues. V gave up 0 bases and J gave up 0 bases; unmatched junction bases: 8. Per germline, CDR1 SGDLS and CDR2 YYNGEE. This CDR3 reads CASSVGPAGWTNTGELFF. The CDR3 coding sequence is TGTGCCAGCAGCGTAGGTCCAGCGGGGTGGACGAACACCGGGGAGCTGTTTTTT. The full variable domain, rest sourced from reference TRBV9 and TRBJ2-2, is DSGVTQTPKHLITATGQRVTLRCSPRSGDLSVYWYQQSLDQGLQFLIQYYNGEERAKGNILERFSAQQFPDLHSELNLSSLELGDSALYFCASSVGPAGWTNTGELFFGEGSRLTVL.

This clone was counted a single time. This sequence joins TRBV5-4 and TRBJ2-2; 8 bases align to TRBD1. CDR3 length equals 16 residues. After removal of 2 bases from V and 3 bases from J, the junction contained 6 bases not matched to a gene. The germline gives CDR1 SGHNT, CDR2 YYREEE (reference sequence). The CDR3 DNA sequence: TGTGCCAGCAGCTTAGGCGCAGGGGGCCACACCGGGGAGCTGTTTTTT. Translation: CASSLGAGGHTGELFF.

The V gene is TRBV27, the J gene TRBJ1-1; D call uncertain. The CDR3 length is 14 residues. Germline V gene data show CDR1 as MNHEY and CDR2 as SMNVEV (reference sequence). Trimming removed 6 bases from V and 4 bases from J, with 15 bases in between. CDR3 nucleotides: TGTGCCAGCAGCCGCCTCTTAGACGGCACTGAAGCTTTCTTT. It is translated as CASSRLLDGTEAFF.

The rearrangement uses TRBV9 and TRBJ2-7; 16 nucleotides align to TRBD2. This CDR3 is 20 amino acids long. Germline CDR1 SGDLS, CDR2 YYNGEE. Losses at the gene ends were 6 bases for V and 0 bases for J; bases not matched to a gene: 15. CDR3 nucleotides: TGTGCCAGCAACTTTCGAACCGGGACTAGCGGGAGGGCCCCCTCCTACGAGCAGTACTTC. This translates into CASNFRTGTSGRAPSYEQYF.

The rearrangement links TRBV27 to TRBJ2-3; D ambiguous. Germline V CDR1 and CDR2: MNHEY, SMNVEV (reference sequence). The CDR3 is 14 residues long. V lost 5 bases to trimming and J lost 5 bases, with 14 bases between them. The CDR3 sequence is CASSRPPLGDTQYF. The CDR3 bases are TGTGCCAGCAGTCGGCCCCCCCTAGGAGATACGCAGTATTTT.

The CDR3 coding sequence is TGCGCCAGCAGCTTGGACGGGGGACTACGGGAAAAACTGTTTTTT. Translated, it gives CASSLDGGLREKLFF. This chain links TRBV5-1 with TRBJ1-4, with D possibly matching TRBD1 (5 bases). V shed 0 bases and J shed 8 bases, with 14 bases lying between them. Germline V CDR1 and CDR2: SGHRS, YFSETQ. CDR3 size: 15 residues.

The CDR3 is CASSSYNEQFF. CDR3 DNA sequence: TGTGCCAGCAGCTCTTACAATGAGCAGTTCTTC. The rearrangement uses TRBV5-6 and TRBJ2-1, with D uncertain. The CDR3 runs to 11 residues. Germline lookup yields CDR1 SGHDT and CDR2 YYEEEE. V lost 3 bases and J 4 bases, leaving 2 bases between the germline ends.

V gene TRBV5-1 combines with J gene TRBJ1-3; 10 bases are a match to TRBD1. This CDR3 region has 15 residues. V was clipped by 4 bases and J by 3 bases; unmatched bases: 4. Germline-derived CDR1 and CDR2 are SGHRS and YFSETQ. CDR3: CASSRGQGFGNTIYF. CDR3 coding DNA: TGCGCCAGCAGCCGGGGACAGGGGTTTGGAAACACCATATATTTT.

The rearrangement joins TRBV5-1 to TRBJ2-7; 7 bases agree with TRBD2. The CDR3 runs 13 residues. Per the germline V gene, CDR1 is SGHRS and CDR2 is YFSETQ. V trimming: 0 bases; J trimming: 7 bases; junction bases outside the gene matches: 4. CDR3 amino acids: CASSLELAREQYF. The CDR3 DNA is TGCGCCAGCAGCTTGGAACTAGCGAGGGAGCAGTACTTC.

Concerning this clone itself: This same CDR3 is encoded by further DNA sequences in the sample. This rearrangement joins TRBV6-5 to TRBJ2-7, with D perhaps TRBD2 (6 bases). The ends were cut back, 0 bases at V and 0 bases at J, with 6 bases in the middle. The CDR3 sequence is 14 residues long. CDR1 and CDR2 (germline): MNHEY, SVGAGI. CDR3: CASSYSGSSYEQYF. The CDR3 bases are TGTGCCAGCAGTTACTCCGGGAGCTCCTACGAGCAGTACTTC.

The CDR3 reads CASIPGWSNEAFF. The CDR3, as DNA: TGTGCCAGCATCCCCGGTTGGAGTAATGAAGCTTTCTTT. This rearrangement joins TRBV6-4 to TRBJ1-1; no reliable D call. The CDR3 runs to 13 residues. Germline V gene data show CDR1 as MRHNA and CDR2 as SNTAGT. V lost 7 bases to trimming and J lost 7 bases, with 16 bases between them.

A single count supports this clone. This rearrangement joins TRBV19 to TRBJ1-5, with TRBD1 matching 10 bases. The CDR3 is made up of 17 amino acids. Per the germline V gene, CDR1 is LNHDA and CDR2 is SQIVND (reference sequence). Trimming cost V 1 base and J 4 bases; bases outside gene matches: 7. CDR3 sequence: CASSIGSGTGVNQPQHF. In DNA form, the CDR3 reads TGTGCCAGTAGTATAGGTTCCGGGACAGGGGTAAATCAGCCCCAGCATTTT.

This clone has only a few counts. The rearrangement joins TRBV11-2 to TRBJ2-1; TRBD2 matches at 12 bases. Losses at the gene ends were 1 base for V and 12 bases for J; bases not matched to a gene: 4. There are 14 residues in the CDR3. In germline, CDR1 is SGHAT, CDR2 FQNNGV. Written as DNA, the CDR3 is TGTGCCAGCAGCTTAGGACTAGCGGGAGCGGGGCAGTTCTTC. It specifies CASSLGLAGAGQFF.

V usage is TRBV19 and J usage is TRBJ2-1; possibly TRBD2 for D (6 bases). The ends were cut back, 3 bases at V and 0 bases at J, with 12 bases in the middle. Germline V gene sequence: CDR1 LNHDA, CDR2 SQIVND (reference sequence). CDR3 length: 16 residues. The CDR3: CASSMEGRSSYNEQFF. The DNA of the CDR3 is TGTGCCAGTAGTATGGAGGGCCGGAGCTCCTACAATGAGCAGTTCTTC.